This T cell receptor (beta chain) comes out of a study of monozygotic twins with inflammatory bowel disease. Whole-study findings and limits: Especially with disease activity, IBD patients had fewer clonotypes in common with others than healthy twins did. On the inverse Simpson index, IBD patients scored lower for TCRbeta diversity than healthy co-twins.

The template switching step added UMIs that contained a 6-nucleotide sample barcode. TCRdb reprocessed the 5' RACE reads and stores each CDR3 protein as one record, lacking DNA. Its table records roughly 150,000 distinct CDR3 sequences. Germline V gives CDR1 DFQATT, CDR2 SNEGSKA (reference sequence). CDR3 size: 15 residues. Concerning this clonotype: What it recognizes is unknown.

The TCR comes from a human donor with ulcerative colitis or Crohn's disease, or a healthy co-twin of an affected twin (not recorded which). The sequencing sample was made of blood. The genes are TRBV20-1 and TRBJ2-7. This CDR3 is CSARDISGINHEQYF.